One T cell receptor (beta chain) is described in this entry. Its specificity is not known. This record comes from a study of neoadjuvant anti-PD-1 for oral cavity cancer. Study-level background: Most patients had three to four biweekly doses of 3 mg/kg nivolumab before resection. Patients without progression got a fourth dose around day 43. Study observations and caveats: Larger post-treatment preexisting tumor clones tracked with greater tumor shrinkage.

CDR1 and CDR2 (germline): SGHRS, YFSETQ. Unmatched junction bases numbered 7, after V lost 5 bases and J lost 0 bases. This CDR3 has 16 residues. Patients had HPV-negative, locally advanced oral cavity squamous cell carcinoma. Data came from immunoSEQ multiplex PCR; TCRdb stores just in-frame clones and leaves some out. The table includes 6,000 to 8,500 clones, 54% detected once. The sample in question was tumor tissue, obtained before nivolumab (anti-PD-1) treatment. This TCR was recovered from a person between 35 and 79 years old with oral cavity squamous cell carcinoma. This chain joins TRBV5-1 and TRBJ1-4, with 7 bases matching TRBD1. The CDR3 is CASRRQGQATNEKLFF. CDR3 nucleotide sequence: TGCGCCAGCAGAAGACAGGGACAAGCAACTAATGAAAAACTGTTTTTT.